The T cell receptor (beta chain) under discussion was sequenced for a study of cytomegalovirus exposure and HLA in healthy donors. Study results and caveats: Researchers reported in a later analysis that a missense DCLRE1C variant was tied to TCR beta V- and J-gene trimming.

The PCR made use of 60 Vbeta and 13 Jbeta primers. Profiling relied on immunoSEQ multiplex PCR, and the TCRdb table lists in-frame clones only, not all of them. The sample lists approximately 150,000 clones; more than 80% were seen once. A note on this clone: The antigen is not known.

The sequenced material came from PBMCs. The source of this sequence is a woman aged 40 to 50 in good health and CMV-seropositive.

The CDR3 is CASSWEADPRNEKLFF. The CDR3 DNA reads as TGTGCCAGCAGCTGGGAGGCAGACCCTCGTAATGAAAAACTGTTTTTT. The chain couples TRBV7-9 to TRBJ1-4, with D unclear. The CDR3 extends over 16 amino acids. Germline values: CDR1 SEHNR, CDR2 FQNEAQ (reference sequence). Trimming shortened V by 4 bases and J by 4 bases, and 16 bases separated the two germline ends.